Following are 20 T cell receptor beta chains from one sample sequenced in a study of CD8 T cells in Susac syndrome (dated by TCRdb to between 2017 and 2020). The library was made by the immunoSEQ multiplex PCR assay. RNA was extracted with the RNeasy kit and about 0.45 to 1 ug was reverse transcribed using random hexamers. TCRdb trimmed the raw reads at Q25, called clones with MiXCR and kept productive beta chains. A single entry per CDR3 protein holds the most common genes and DNA from its merged rows. For this sample the table gives roughly 150,000 distinct CDR3 sequences, of which 85% to 95% were detected only once. The ten top clones hold more than 0.11% of the sample. What was sequenced was CD4+ T cells from PBMCs. The receptors derive from a human donor in good health.

The chain has TRBV11-1 and TRBJ2-5; the D gene is possibly TRBD2 (6 bases). Trimming cost V 5 bases and J 4 bases, with 11 bases left between them. The CDR3 contains 13 residues. Germline V gives CDR1 SGHAT, CDR2 FQDESV (reference sequence). Written as DNA, the CDR3 is TGTGCCAGCAGCCCAACTAGCCGAGAGACCCAGTACTTC. Translated, it gives CASSPTSRETQYF. Complete variable domain (other parts from reference TRBV11-1 and TRBJ2-5): EAEVAQSPRYKITEKSQAVAFWCDPISGHATLYWYRQILGQGPELLVQFQDESVVDDSQLPKDRFSAERLKGVDSTLKIQPAELGDSAMYLCASSPTSRETQYFGPGTRLLVL.

This chain uses TRBV29-1 with TRBJ2-3; D not resolved. The germline V gene has CDR1 SQVTM and CDR2 ANQGSEA. V gave up 6 bases and J gave up 5 bases, with 9 bases separating them. The CDR3 runs to 11 residues. The chain's CDR3 is CSVKTQDTQYF. The DNA for the CDR3 is TGCAGCGTGAAGACCCAAGATACGCAGTATTTT.

This chain connects TRBV12-5 to TRBJ2-1, with unresolved D. Germline V gene sequence: CDR1 LGHNT, CDR2 FRNRAP. The V end was cut by 9 bases, the J end by 3 bases, with 15 bases between. The CDR3 is 14 amino acids. CDR3 bases: TGTGCTAGCCTGTCGGGCCTCGGCTACAATGAGCAGTTCTTC. Translation: CASLSGLGYNEQFF. Filled out from reference TRBV12-5 and TRBJ2-1, the complete variable domain reads DARVTQTPRHKVTEMGQEVTMRCQPILGHNTVFWYRQTMMQGLELLAYFRNRAPLDDSGMPKDRFSAEMPDATLATLKIQPSEPRDSAVYFCASLSGLGYNEQFFGPGTRLTVL.

The V gene is TRBV29-1, the J gene TRBJ2-7; the D gene is possibly TRBD2 (6 bases). Between the trimmed V and J ends, which lost 4 bases and 2 bases, there was a span of 12 bases. The germline gives CDR1 SQVTM, CDR2 ANQGSEA. This CDR3 spans 13 amino acids. The CDR3 sequence: CSVAGGWAYEQYF. CDR3 in DNA: TGCAGCGTTGCCGGGGGATGGGCCTACGAGCAGTACTTC.

The chain uses TRBV2 and TRBJ1-5; 7 nucleotides line up with TRBD1. The CDR3 sequence is 14 residues long. CDR1 SNHLY and CDR2 FYNNEI come from the germline V gene. V dropped 4 bases and J dropped 6; count of bases not matched to a gene: 6. The CDR3 here is CASSGTGEIQPQHF. CDR3 sequence (DNA): TGTGCCAGCAGTGGAACAGGGGAGATTCAGCCCCAGCATTTT.

This rearrangement joins TRBV3-1 to TRBJ2-7; D call uncertain. CDR1 LGHDT and CDR2 YNNKEL come from the germline V gene (reference sequence). Trimming cost V 4 bases and J 2 bases, with 12 bases left between them. The CDR3 is 14 residues long. CDR3 in amino acids: CASSLRTEAYEQYF. The CDR3 nucleotides read TGTGCCAGCAGCCTCCGGACCGAAGCCTACGAGCAGTACTTC.

This rearrangement joins TRBV10-3 to TRBJ2-3; 9 bases agree with TRBD1. The ends lost 6 bases at V and 3 bases at J; junction bases unmatched: 4. The CDR3 has 14 amino acids. CDR1 and CDR2 (germline): ENHRY, SYGVKD. The chain's CDR3 is CAISYRGLTDTQYF. The CDR3 DNA reads as TGTGCCATCAGCTACAGGGGGCTGACAGATACGCAGTATTTT.

This clonotype has only a few counts. The chain links TRBV6-5 to TRBJ1-1; 10 positions match TRBD1. In germline, CDR1 is MNHEY, CDR2 SVGAGI. Unmatched junction bases numbered 8, after V lost 2 bases and J lost 8 bases. This CDR3 region has 15 residues. The CDR3 bases are TGTGCCAGCAGTTACGTGAGGACAGGGGGGTCGGAAGCTTTCTTT. As protein: CASSYVRTGGSEAFF.

The rearrangement links TRBV20-1 to TRBJ2-5; perhaps TRBD2 as D (5 bases). The CDR3 spans 14 residues. V lost 0 bases to trimming and J lost 5 bases, with 13 bases between them. Germline assignment: CDR1 DFQATT and CDR2 SNEGSKA (reference sequence). The CDR3 spells CSARDEGTAETQYF. Here the CDR3 DNA reads TGCAGTGCTAGAGACGAGGGTACGGCTGAGACCCAGTACTTC.

The V gene is TRBV2, the J gene TRBJ2-7; D may be TRBD1 (6 bases). The ends were cut back, 10 bases at V and 3 bases at J, with 13 bases in the middle. The CDR3 sequence is 12 residues long. From germline, CDR1 is SNHLY and CDR2 FYNNEI. The CDR3 nucleotides read TGTGCCACCCGGGACACCTTCTACGAGCAGTACTTC. Amino acid sequence: CATRDTFYEQYF.

This chain uses TRBV7-8 with TRBJ2-5, with unresolved D. V dropped 5 bases and J dropped 3 bases, with 13 bases sitting between them. Germline CDR1 and CDR2: SGHVS and FQNEAQ. The CDR3 consists of 14 residues. CDR3: CASSPVDLEETQYF. The CDR3 coding sequence is TGTGCCAGCAGCCCGGTAGACCTCGAAGAGACCCAGTACTTC.

This clonotype was counted once. The chain couples TRBV27 to TRBJ1-2; TRBD1 might be the D (5 bases). This CDR3 is 12 amino acids long. Trimming removed 6 bases at V and 6 bases at J, with 11 bases between. Germline CDR1 is MNHEY and CDR2 is SMNVEV (reference sequence). The CDR3 region is CASRGPGHGYTF. Here the CDR3 DNA reads TGTGCCAGCAGGGGACCGGGGCATGGCTACACCTTC.

The sample holds one count of this clonotype. The rearrangement links TRBV3-1 to TRBJ2-2; D gene uncertain. Germline-derived CDR1 and CDR2 are LGHDT and YNNKEL (reference sequence). Trimming pared 1 base from V and 2 bases from J, leaving 8 bases between. CDR3 length: 15 residues. CDR3 coding DNA: TGTGCCAGCAGCCAAGGTGTAGGAAACACCGGGGAGCTGTTTTTT. Protein product: CASSQGVGNTGELFF.

The chain recombines TRBV13 with TRBJ1-1; TRBD1 is a possible D gene (6 bases). The germline V gene has CDR1 PRHDT and CDR2 FYEKMQ (reference sequence). V gave up 3 bases and J gave up 0 bases, with 8 bases separating them. There are 14 residues in the CDR3. The CDR3 DNA reads TGTGCCAGCAGCTTGACAGGAATGAACACTGAAGCTTTCTTT. As protein: CASSLTGMNTEAFF.

This chain connects TRBV3-1 to TRBJ2-5, with D hard to call. Trimming took off 1 base at V and 2 bases at J, with 8 bases between the two ends. The germline V gene encodes CDR1 LGHDT and CDR2 YNNKEL (reference sequence). This CDR3 contains 14 residues. As DNA, the CDR3 is TGTGCCAGCAGCCAAGGGAACAGTCAAGAGACCCAGTACTTC. Residues: CASSQGNSQETQYF.

The rearrangement links TRBV27 to TRBJ1-5, with no clear D. The CDR3 consists of 13 residues. V dropped 8 bases and J dropped 7 bases, with 15 bases sitting between them. Germline-derived CDR1 and CDR2 are MNHEY and SMNVEV (reference sequence). CDR3 amino acids: CASPRARGQPQHF. CDR3 DNA: TGTGCCAGCCCCCGGGCGCGCGGACAGCCCCAGCATTTT.

Here the CDR3 DNA reads TGTGCCACCCGAGACAGGGTTGATGGCACTGAAGCTTTCTTT. It encodes CATRDRVDGTEAFF. V is TRBV15 and J is TRBJ1-1; 7 bases fit TRBD1. V lost 8 bases and J lost 4; bases outside the gene matches: 10. The germline CDR1 and CDR2 sequences are LNHNV and YYDKDF (reference sequence). CDR3 size: 14 residues.

The rearrangement uses TRBV20-1 and TRBJ1-1, with 10 bases lining up with TRBD1. Germline trimming cut 2 bases from V and 7 bases from J; bases unmatched to any gene: 7. The CDR3 has 14 amino acids. The germline V gene encodes CDR1 DFQATT and CDR2 SNEGSKA (reference sequence). DNA of the CDR3: TGCAGTGCTAGATTAGGACAGGGGGGTTATGAAGCTTTCTTT. Protein: CSARLGQGGYEAFF.

V and J are TRBV7-8 and TRBJ2-7; tentative D call: TRBD1 (7 bases). Trimming pared 2 bases from V and 3 bases from J, leaving 11 bases between. CDR1 and CDR2 from the germline V gene are SGHVS and FQNEAQ. The CDR3 covers 14 residues. CDR3 sequence reads: CASSLQGGGYEQYF. The CDR3 region has the DNA TGTGCCAGCAGCTTACAGGGGGGCGGCTACGAGCAGTACTTC.

V and J are TRBV13 and TRBJ1-1, with a tentative D call TRBD1 (6 bases). This CDR3 is built from 12 residues. Trimming took off 2 bases at V and 8 bases at J, with 9 bases between the two ends. From germline, CDR1 is PRHDT and CDR2 FYEKMQ (reference sequence). CDR3 nucleotide sequence: TGTGCCAGCAGCTTATGGGGGCAGGAAGCTTTCTTT. Translation gives CASSLWGQEAFF.